The 4 T cell receptor beta chains below were found in one sample sequenced in a study of long-term antiretroviral therapy in people with HIV. An immunoSEQ assay, version v3.0, was performed at survey level. Generated by immunoSEQ multiplex PCR, the TCRdb table keeps only in-frame clones and is missing some. The sample shows approximately 25,000 clones, 85% to 90% of them seen only once. The source was unsorted PBMCs, collected 4.8 to 5 years after starting antiretroviral therapy. The receptor source for this set is a middle-aged man with HIV.

The chain carries TRBV18 and TRBJ2-2; D not resolved. The germline gives CDR1 KGHSH, CDR2 LQKENI. V shed 4 bases and J shed 7 bases, with 10 bases lying between them. This CDR3 comprises 13 residues. CDR3 sequence: CASSQFSDGELFF. For the CDR3, the DNA is TGTGCCAGCTCACAGTTTTCGGACGGGGAGCTGTTTTTT.

This chain uses TRBV5-8 with TRBJ1-4, with 11 nucleotides matching TRBD1. The CDR3 extends over 15 amino acids. Germline values: CDR1 SGHTS, CDR2 YDEGEE. Unmatched junction bases numbered 4, after V lost 4 bases and J lost 5 bases. The CDR3 DNA reads as TGTGCCAGCAGCCTAAGGACAGGGGGCAATGAAAAACTGTTTTTT. Its translation is CASSLRTGGNEKLFF.

V is TRBV7-8 and J is TRBJ1-2; possible D gene TRBD1, 5 bases. Trimming left V 8 bases short and J 0 bases short, with 16 bases between. The CDR3 consists of 15 residues. CDR1 SGHVS and CDR2 FQNEAQ come from the germline V gene. For the CDR3, the DNA is TGTGCCAGCCTAGCTTGGGGGACGGCTAACTATGGCTACACCTTC. Protein: CASLAWGTANYGYTF.

This clone was seen just once. The CDR3 spells CASSPTLKYGYTF. DNA for the CDR3: TGTGCCAGCAGTCCGACATTAAAATATGGCTACACCTTC. The rearrangement joins TRBV27 to TRBJ1-2; D is ambiguous. This CDR3 is built from 13 residues. The V and J ends lost 5 bases and 5 bases respectively, with 12 bases between them. The germline gives CDR1 MNHEY, CDR2 SMNVEV (reference sequence).